This T cell receptor (beta chain) was retrieved from a study of identical twins. Each donor (without exception) was a healthy Caucasian. Using its own MiXCR run on the 5' RACE reads, TCRdb lists one record per CDR3 protein. Of 500,000 to 700,000 distinct CDR3 sequences listed, roughly 7.1% are singletons. The V end was cut by 5 bases, the J end by 6 bases, with 16 bases between. This CDR3 is 14 amino acids long. Germline-derived CDR1 and CDR2 are MNHEY and SVGEGT. General study points: Partial confounding of zero-insertion analyses by invariant MAIT and iNKT cells was possible. Low generation probability was overrepresented in out-of-frame alpha sequences shared by twins.

Notes on this clonotype: What it recognizes is unknown.

The data were also submitted as part of a second study, on yellow fever vaccine responses in identical twins. That report adds: Vaccine-induced T cell responses in twins were reportedly observed to appear partly convergent, partly personalized.

The sequenced sample was PBMCs. V is TRBV6-2 or TRBV6-3 and J is TRBJ2-5, with D possibly matching TRBD2 (6 bases). This clonotype originated in a woman aged 18-30 years in good health. The chain's CDR3 is CASSTLAGGKTQYF. CDR3 sequence (DNA): TGTGCCAGCAGTACGCTCGCCGGCGGGAAGACCCAGTACTTC.